The 4 T cell receptor beta chains in this list originate from one sample, sequenced in a study of human T cells and chemical hapten exposure. TCRdb passed the RACE reads through MiXCR, listing each CDR3 protein once. The data show approximately 41,000 distinct CDR3 sequences, 7.5% to 9% seen once. The time point denotes: pre-sensitization, week 0. Treatment of the sample: therapeutic diphenylcyclopropenone sensitization with weekly scalp DPC. The specimen was whole blood, collected in connection with sensitization to the hapten diphenylcyclopropenone (DPC). These receptor sequences come from a woman in her 50s with alopecia areata. Some clones in this sample may be carry-over from other donors' samples.

The chain carries TRBV20-1 and TRBJ1-6; D possibly corresponds to TRBD1 (6 bases). The CDR3 loop spans 12 amino acids. Looked up from germline, CDR1 is DFQATT and CDR2 is SNEGSKA (reference sequence). Trimming cost V 6 bases and J 7 bases, with 10 bases left between them. The CDR3 nucleotides read TGCAGTGCGGGAGGGGGAAATTCACCCCTCCACTTT. Translation: CSAGGGNSPLHF.

This clonotype came up many times. The CDR3 DNA reads TGTGCCAGCAGGGTTGGGGTAGGCCCCCTCTCTGGGGCCAACGTCCTGACTTTC. Protein product: CASRVGVGPLSGANVLTF. The chain links TRBV2 to TRBJ2-6, with unresolved D. Germline V CDR1 and CDR2: SNHLY, FYNNEI. The CDR3 length is 18 residues. Trimming left V 6 bases short and J 0 bases short, with 18 bases between.

This chain uses TRBV4-2 with TRBJ1-2, with D hard to call. V shed 2 bases and J shed 4 bases, with 8 bases lying between them. Germline CDR1 is LGHNA and CDR2 is YNFKEQ. The CDR3 sequence is 13 residues long. CDR3 protein: CASSQIVSYGYTF. The CDR3 nucleotides are TGTGCCAGCAGCCAAATTGTCAGCTATGGCTACACCTTC.

The chain employs TRBV29-1 and TRBJ2-7, with 8 bases matching TRBD2. With 6 bases clipped from V and 6 bases from J, the junction kept 13 bases outside the gene matches. The CDR3 sequence is 14 residues long. Per germline, CDR1 SQVTM and CDR2 ANQGSEA. CDR3 nucleotides: TGCAGCGTAACGACAGCGGGAGCCCTCGGCGAGCAGTACTTC. Amino acids: CSVTTAGALGEQYF.